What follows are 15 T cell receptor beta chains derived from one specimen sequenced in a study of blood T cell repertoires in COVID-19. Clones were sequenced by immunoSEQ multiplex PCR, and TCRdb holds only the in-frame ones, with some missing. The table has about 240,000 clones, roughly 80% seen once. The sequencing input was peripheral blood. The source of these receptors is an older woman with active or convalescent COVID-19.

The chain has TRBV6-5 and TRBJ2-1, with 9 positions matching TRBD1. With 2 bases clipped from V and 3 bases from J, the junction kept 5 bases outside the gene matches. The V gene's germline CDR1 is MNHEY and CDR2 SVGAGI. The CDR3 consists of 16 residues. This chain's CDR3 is CASSYGRQGGYNEQFF. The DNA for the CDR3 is TGTGCCAGCAGTTACGGGCGACAGGGGGGCTACAATGAGCAGTTCTTC.

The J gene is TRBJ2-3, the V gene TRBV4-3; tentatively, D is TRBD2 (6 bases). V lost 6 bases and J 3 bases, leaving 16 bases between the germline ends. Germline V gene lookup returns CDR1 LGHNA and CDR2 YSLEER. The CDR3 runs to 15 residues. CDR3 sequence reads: CASSTSRRVTDTQYF. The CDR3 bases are TGCGCCAGCAGTACCTCCAGGAGGGTAACAGATACGCAGTATTTT.

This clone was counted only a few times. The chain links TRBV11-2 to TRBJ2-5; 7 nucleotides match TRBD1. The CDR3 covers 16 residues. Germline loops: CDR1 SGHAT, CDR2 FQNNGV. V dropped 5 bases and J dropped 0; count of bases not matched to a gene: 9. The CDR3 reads CASSTGTEWYQETQYF. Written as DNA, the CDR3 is TGTGCCAGCAGCACCGGGACAGAATGGTACCAAGAGACCCAGTACTTC.

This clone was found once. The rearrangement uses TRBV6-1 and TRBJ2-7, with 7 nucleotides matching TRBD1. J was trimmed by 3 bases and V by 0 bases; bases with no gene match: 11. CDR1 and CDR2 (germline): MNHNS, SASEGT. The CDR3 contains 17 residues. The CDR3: CASSEARSQGENYEQYF. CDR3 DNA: TGTGCCAGCAGTGAAGCACGAAGCCAGGGGGAGAACTACGAGCAGTACTTC.

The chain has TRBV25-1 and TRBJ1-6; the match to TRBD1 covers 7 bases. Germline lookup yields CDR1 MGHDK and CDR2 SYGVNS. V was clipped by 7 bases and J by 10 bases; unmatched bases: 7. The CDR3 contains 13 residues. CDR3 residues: CASTDRVGSPLHF. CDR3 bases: TGTGCCAGCACCGACAGGGTCGGATCACCCCTCCACTTT. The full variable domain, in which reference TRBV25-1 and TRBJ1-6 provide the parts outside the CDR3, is EADIYQTPRYLVIGTGKKITLECSQTMGHDKMYWYQQDPGMELHLIHYSYGVNSTEKGDLSSESTVSRIRTEHFPLTLESARPSHTSQYLCASTDRVGSPLHFGNGTRLTVT.

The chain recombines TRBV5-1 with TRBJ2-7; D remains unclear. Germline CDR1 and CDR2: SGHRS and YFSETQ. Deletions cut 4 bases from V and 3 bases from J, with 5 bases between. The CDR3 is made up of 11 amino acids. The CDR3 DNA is TGCGCCAGCAGCCTAGGCTACGAGCAGTACTTC. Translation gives CASSLGYEQYF.

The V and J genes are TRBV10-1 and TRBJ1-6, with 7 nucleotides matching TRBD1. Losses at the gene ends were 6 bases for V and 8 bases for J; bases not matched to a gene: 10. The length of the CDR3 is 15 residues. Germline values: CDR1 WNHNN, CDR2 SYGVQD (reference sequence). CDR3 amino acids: CASRRGQPMYSPLHF. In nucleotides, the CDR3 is TGCGCCAGCAGAAGGGGACAGCCTATGTATTCACCCCTCCACTTT.

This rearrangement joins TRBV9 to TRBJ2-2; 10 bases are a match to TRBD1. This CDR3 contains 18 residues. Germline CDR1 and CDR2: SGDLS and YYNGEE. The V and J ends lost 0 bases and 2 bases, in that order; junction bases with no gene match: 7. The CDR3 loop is CASSVGTGTGVNTGELFF. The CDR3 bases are TGTGCCAGCAGCGTAGGAACCGGGACAGGGGTAAACACCGGGGAGCTGTTTTTT. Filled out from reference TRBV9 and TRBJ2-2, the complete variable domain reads DSGVTQTPKHLITATGQRVTLRCSPRSGDLSVYWYQQSLDQGLQFLIQYYNGEERAKGNILERFSAQQFPDLHSELNLSSLELGDSALYFCASSVGTGTGVNTGELFFGEGSRLTVL.

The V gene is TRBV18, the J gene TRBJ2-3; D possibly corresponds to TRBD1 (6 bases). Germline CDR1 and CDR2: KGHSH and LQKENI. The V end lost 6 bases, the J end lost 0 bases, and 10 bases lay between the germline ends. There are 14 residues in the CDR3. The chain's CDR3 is CASSWTASTDTQYF. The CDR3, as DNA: TGTGCCAGCTCCTGGACAGCTAGCACAGATACGCAGTATTTT.

DNA of the CDR3: TGCGCCAGCAGCATCAGGGGGGCAACTAATGAAAAACTGTTTTTT. Amino acids: CASSIRGATNEKLFF. The chain links TRBV5-1 to TRBJ1-4, with 7 bases lining up with TRBD1. Per germline, CDR1 SGHRS and CDR2 YFSETQ. The CDR3 contains 15 residues. Unmatched junction bases numbered 3, after V lost 4 bases and J lost 0 bases.

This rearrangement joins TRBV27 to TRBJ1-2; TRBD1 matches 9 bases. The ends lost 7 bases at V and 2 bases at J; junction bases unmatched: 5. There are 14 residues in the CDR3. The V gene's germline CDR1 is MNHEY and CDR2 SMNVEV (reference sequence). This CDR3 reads CASTPDRGNYGYTF. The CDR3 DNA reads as TGTGCCAGCACCCCGGACAGGGGCAACTATGGCTACACCTTC.

The CDR3 DNA is TGTGCCAGCAGCTGGGTGCGGGACCCCTCCTACGAGCAGTACTTC. Protein sequence: CASSWVRDPSYEQYF. The chain recombines TRBV7-2 with TRBJ2-7; D might be TRBD2 (6 bases). Germline V CDR1 and CDR2: SGHTA, FQGNSA. V lost 4 bases to trimming and J lost 0 bases, with 13 bases between them. This CDR3 has 15 residues.

The CDR3 here is CASSKRGGDSYNEQFF. In nucleotides, the CDR3 is TGTGCCAGCAGCAAGCGGGGGGGCGACTCCTACAATGAGCAGTTCTTC. The rearrangement links TRBV13 to TRBJ2-1; 10 bases map to TRBD2. The CDR3 length is 16 residues. Per the germline V gene, CDR1 is PRHDT and CDR2 is FYEKMQ (reference sequence). Losses at the gene ends were 5 bases for V and 0 bases for J; bases not matched to a gene: 4.

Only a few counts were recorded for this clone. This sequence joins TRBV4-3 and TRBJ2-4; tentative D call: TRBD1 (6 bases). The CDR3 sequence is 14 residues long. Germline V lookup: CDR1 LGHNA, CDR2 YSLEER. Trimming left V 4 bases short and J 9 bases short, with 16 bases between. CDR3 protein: CASSPSQGTAIQYF. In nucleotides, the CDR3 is TGCGCCAGCAGCCCCAGCCAGGGGACGGCCATTCAGTACTTC.

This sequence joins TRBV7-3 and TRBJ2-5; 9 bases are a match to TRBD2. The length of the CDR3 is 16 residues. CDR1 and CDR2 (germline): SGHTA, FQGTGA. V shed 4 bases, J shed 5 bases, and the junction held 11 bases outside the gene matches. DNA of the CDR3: TGTGCCAGCAGCTCCCAACGCGGGGGGGCTTGGGAGACCCAGTACTTC. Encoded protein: CASSSQRGGAWETQYF.